A single sample is the source of the 26 T cell receptor beta chains below, sequenced in a study of cytomegalovirus exposure and HLA in healthy donors. Sequencing used immunoSEQ multiplex PCR; TCRdb keeps in-frame clones, though not all of them. Found here are more than 90,000 clones, 75% to 90% of them singletons; the top ten hold about 4.4%. The material sequenced was PBMCs. The receptors were sampled from a man aged 18 to 35 in good health and CMV-seropositive.

The chain is built from TRBV4-3 and TRBJ2-2, with 9 bases aligning to TRBD1. The CDR3 spans 14 residues. Per germline, CDR1 LGHNA and CDR2 YSLEER. V lost 5 bases and J lost 5; bases outside the gene matches: 3. This chain's CDR3 is CASSFGTGTGELFF. The CDR3 DNA reads TGCGCCAGCAGCTTTGGGACAGGGACCGGGGAGCTGTTTTTT.

The gene calls are TRBV18 and TRBJ2-7; 10 bases agree with TRBD1. The ends lost 1 base at V and 6 bases at J; junction bases unmatched: 3. The CDR3 sequence is 14 residues long. Germline CDR1 is KGHSH and CDR2 is LQKENI. The CDR3 reads CASSPRDRGGEQYF. The DNA of the CDR3 is TGTGCCAGCTCACCACGGGACAGGGGAGGCGAGCAGTACTTC.

Of note for this clone: The same CDR3 can be traced to other DNA sequences in this sample. The gene calls are TRBV18 and TRBJ2-3; 11 bases line up with TRBD1. The junction had 5 bases not matched to a gene; V was cut back by 6 bases and J by 6 bases. The CDR3 loop spans 14 amino acids. Germline assignment: CDR1 KGHSH and CDR2 LQKENI. CDR3 sequence reads: CASSPGTGGDTQYF. In nucleotides, the CDR3 is TGTGCCAGCTCCCCCGGGACAGGGGGGGATACGCAGTATTTT.

Only one count was recorded for this clone. The V call is TRBV10-3, the J call TRBJ2-3; D is perhaps TRBD1 (5 bases). Germline V gives CDR1 ENHRY, CDR2 SYGVKD. The length of the CDR3 is 20 residues. The V and J ends lost 2 bases and 0 bases respectively, with 24 bases between them. CDR3 loop: CAISERGSKKDSPSTDTQYF. CDR3 nucleotides: TGTGCCATCAGTGAGAGGGGTAGTAAAAAAGACAGCCCTAGCACAGATACGCAGTATTTT.

V is TRBV10-1 and J is TRBJ1-5, with D unresolved. The germline V and J ends were trimmed by 7 bases and 6 bases, with 13 bases remaining between them. CDR1 and CDR2 from the germline V gene are WNHNN and SYGVQD (reference sequence). The CDR3 runs 13 residues. Here the CDR3 reads CASTLDMCQPQHF. The CDR3 coding sequence is TGCGCCAGCACCCTTGACATGTGTCAGCCCCAGCATTTT.

This CDR3 is CASSARTGGGYTF. The CDR3, as DNA: TGTGCCAGCAGTGCCCGGACGGGGGGCGGCTACACCTTC. The genes are TRBV27 and TRBJ1-2, with a possible D match to TRBD1 (6 bases). The CDR3 runs 13 residues. Germline V lookup: CDR1 MNHEY, CDR2 SMNVEV (reference sequence). V dropped 5 bases and J dropped 8 bases, with 15 bases sitting between them.

This rearrangement joins TRBV5-1 to TRBJ1-2; D is perhaps TRBD1 (6 bases). Deletions cut 0 bases from V and 0 bases from J, with 9 bases between. The CDR3 loop spans 15 amino acids. Germline-derived CDR1 and CDR2 are SGHRS and YFSETQ. The CDR3: CASSLGQVSNYGYTF. The CDR3 DNA is TGCGCCAGCAGCTTGGGACAGGTTTCTAACTATGGCTACACCTTC.

The J gene is TRBJ2-5, the V gene TRBV4-1; 9 bases align to TRBD2. The CDR3 runs to 17 residues. With V trimmed by 1 base and J by 4 bases, 10 bases remained unmatched. Germline V CDR1 and CDR2: MGHRA, YSYEKL. CDR3 loop: CASSQAGSGGQRETQYF. The CDR3 nucleotides are TGCGCCAGCAGCCAAGCTGGTAGCGGGGGCCAACGAGAGACCCAGTACTTC.

This chain uses TRBV4-3 with TRBJ2-6; D uncertain. V was trimmed by 3 bases and J by 1 base, leaving 10 bases between them. The CDR3 length is 16 residues. Germline V CDR1 and CDR2: LGHNA, YSLEER. The CDR3 bases are TGCGCCAGCAGCCAGGTTAGACTTTCTGGGGCCAACGTCCTGACTTTC. Amino acids: CASSQVRLSGANVLTF.

V and J are TRBV6-5 and TRBJ2-1, with 7 bases that match TRBD1. The CDR3 loop spans 15 amino acids. Per germline, CDR1 MNHEY and CDR2 SVGAGI. V was clipped by 2 bases and J by 3 bases; unmatched bases: 4. The CDR3: CASSYAGTDYNEQFF. For the CDR3, the DNA is TGTGCCAGCAGTTACGCCGGGACAGACTACAATGAGCAGTTCTTC.

The chain couples TRBV6-6 to TRBJ1-5, with 7 positions matching TRBD1. Trimming took 0 bases from V and 0 from J; bases not matched to a gene: 2. The CDR3 runs to 16 residues. Germline V gene lookup returns CDR1 MNHNY and CDR2 SVGAGI (reference sequence). CDR3 residues: CASSYSTGISNQPQHF. The CDR3 coding sequence is TGTGCCAGCAGTTACTCGACAGGGATTAGCAATCAGCCCCAGCATTTT.

The rearrangement uses TRBV5-1 and TRBJ1-5; TRBD1 matches 7 bases. The CDR3 totals 13 residues. Germline V lookup: CDR1 SGHRS, CDR2 YFSETQ. Losses at the gene ends were 5 bases for V and 9 bases for J; bases not matched to a gene: 8. This CDR3 reads CASSSGQSGPQHF. The DNA of the CDR3 is TGCGCCAGCAGTTCGGGACAGAGCGGGCCCCAGCATTTT.

This chain connects TRBV27 to TRBJ2-1; D unclear. CDR3 length equals 13 residues. V lost 3 bases and J 7 bases, leaving 10 bases between the germline ends. Germline CDR1 and CDR2: MNHEY and SMNVEV (reference sequence). CDR3 nucleotides: TGTGCCAGCAGTTTTTCCGAGTGGAATGAGCAGTTCTTC. Protein: CASSFSEWNEQFF.

This chain connects TRBV5-1 to TRBJ2-7, with TRBD1 identical over 10 bases. Looked up from germline, CDR1 is SGHRS and CDR2 is YFSETQ. This CDR3 contains 18 residues. After removal of 2 bases from V and 5 bases from J, the junction contained 16 bases not matched to a gene. CDR3 in DNA: TGCGCCAGCAGCTTACTCAACCCCCCGGGACAGGGGACCAACGAGCAGTACTTC. Amino acid sequence: CASSLLNPPGQGTNEQYF.

V and J are TRBV19 and TRBJ1-3; 7 bases fit TRBD1. CDR3 length equals 15 residues. J gave up 0 bases and V 6 bases, and 5 bases lay outside the gene matches. Per the germline V gene, CDR1 is LNHDA and CDR2 is SQIVND (reference sequence). CDR3 sequence (DNA): TGTGCCAGTAGACGGGACAGAGCCTCTGGAAACACCATATATTTT. Its translation is CASRRDRASGNTIYF. Supplemented by reference TRBV19 and TRBJ1-3, the full variable domain reads DGGITQSPKYLFRKEGQNVTLSCEQNLNHDAMYWYRQDPGQGLRLIYYSQIVNDFQKGDIAEGYSVSREKKESFPLTVTSAQKNPTAFYLCASRRDRASGNTIYFGEGSWLTVV.

The rearrangement uses TRBV27 and TRBJ1-6; 11 bases align to TRBD1. CDR3 size: 15 residues. Germline CDR1 and CDR2: MNHEY and SMNVEV (reference sequence). The J segment lost 9 bases and the V segment lost 6 bases, leaving 7 bases of the junction unmatched. CDR3 residues: CASSPGTGGSSPLHF. The CDR3 nucleotides are TGTGCCAGCAGCCCCGGGACAGGGGGGAGTTCACCCCTCCACTTT.

This clone was recorded only once. The V call is TRBV4-2, the J call TRBJ1-1, with a weak D call TRBD1 (5 bases). The CDR3 runs to 20 residues. Deletions cut 0 bases from V and 6 bases from J, with 29 bases between. Germline V lookup: CDR1 LGHNA, CDR2 YNFKEQ. The CDR3 region has the DNA TGTGCCAGCAGCCAAGATGGAGAGGTCAAAAGGACACCCCTAGTGGCTGAAGCTTTCTTT. Protein: CASSQDGEVKRTPLVAEAFF.

The genes are TRBV6-1 and TRBJ1-1; 7 nucleotides align to TRBD1. V gave up 10 bases and J gave up 0 bases; unmatched junction bases: 8. The germline V gene encodes CDR1 MNHNS and CDR2 SASEGT. CDR3 length: 14 amino acids. CDR3 nucleotides: TGTGCCATCCGGTGGGGACAGATGAACACTGAAGCTTTCTTT. It yields the protein CAIRWGQMNTEAFF.

The rearrangement uses TRBV27 and TRBJ2-2; a possible D gene is TRBD1 (5 bases). CDR3 length: 16 residues. The germline V and J ends were trimmed by 5 bases and 0 bases, with 13 bases remaining between them. Germline CDR1 and CDR2: MNHEY and SMNVEV (reference sequence). DNA of the CDR3: TGTGCCAGCAGTCCCTCGGACACTTCGAACACCGGGGAGCTGTTTTTT. Translated, it gives CASSPSDTSNTGELFF.

This chain links TRBV27 with TRBJ2-7; 7 bases map to TRBD1. The CDR3 runs 13 residues. From germline, CDR1 is MNHEY and CDR2 SMNVEV (reference sequence). The V and J ends lost 3 bases and 4 bases, in that order; junction bases with no gene match: 3. DNA for the CDR3: TGTGCCAGCAGTTTGATACAGGGGTACGAGCAGTACTTC. This sequence encodes CASSLIQGYEQYF.

The CDR3 sequence is CASSLGDTFYNEQFF. CDR3 DNA: TGTGCCAGCAGCTTGGGGGACACATTCTACAATGAGCAGTTCTTC. The chain couples TRBV5-5 to TRBJ2-1, with a weak D call TRBD1 (6 bases). CDR1 is SGHKS, CDR2 YYEKEE, per germline (reference sequence). The CDR3 is 15 amino acids. V shed 0 bases and J shed 3 bases, with 10 bases lying between them. The entire variable domain, with the rest obtained from reference TRBV5-5 and TRBJ2-1, is as follows: DAGVTQSPTHLIKTRGQQVTLRCSPISGHKSVSWYQQVLGQGPQFIFQYYEKEERGRGNFPDRFSARQFPNYSSELNVNALLLGDSALYLCASSLGDTFYNEQFFGPGTRLTVL.

The rearrangement joins TRBV28 to TRBJ2-7, with 8 bases lining up with TRBD1. Trimming took 6 bases from V and 2 from J; bases not matched to a gene: 6. The germline V gene encodes CDR1 MDHEN and CDR2 SYDVKM. The CDR3 has 14 residues. The CDR3 coding sequence is TGTGCCAGCAGCGGTGGACAGGGAGCCTACGAGCAGTACTTC. It translates to CASSGGQGAYEQYF.

The rearrangement uses TRBV27 and TRBJ1-1; TRBD1 agrees at 9 bases. The CDR3 has 14 amino acids. CDR1 and CDR2 from the germline V gene are MNHEY and SMNVEV (reference sequence). The V segment lost 2 bases and the J segment 4 bases; nucleotides outside the gene matches: 2. Here the CDR3 reads CASSLVQGATEAFF. The CDR3 DNA sequence: TGTGCCAGCAGTTTAGTACAGGGGGCCACTGAAGCTTTCTTT.

This clone showed up just once. The chain has TRBV29-1 and TRBJ2-7; TRBD1 is a possible D gene (6 bases). Trimming cost V 6 bases and J 3 bases, with 18 bases left between them. This CDR3 is 14 amino acids long. CDR1 and CDR2 from the germline V gene are SQVTM and ANQGSEA. In nucleotides, the CDR3 is TGCAGCGTCTCAAGGGGGTTGGGGGACTACGAGCAGTACTTC. This sequence encodes CSVSRGLGDYEQYF.

The chain uses TRBV7-2 and TRBJ2-3, with D tentatively TRBD1 (7 bases). Germline CDR1 SGHTA, CDR2 FQGNSA. The CDR3 extends over 16 amino acids. V shed 5 bases and J shed 6 bases, with 21 bases lying between them. This CDR3 is CASSRNGGGRTDTQYF. The CDR3 DNA follows: TGTGCCAGCAGCCGCAATGGAGGGGGCCGAACGGATACGCAGTATTTT.

This rearrangement joins TRBV5-6 to TRBJ2-5; TRBD2 matches at 9 bases. V was pared by 2 bases and J by 5 bases, with 4 bases of the junction left unmatched. Germline V lookup: CDR1 SGHDT, CDR2 YYEEEE. CDR3 length equals 14 residues. The CDR3 bases are TGTGCCAGCAGCTTAGCGGGGGGTGTGGAGACCCAGTACTTC. This sequence encodes CASSLAGGVETQYF.